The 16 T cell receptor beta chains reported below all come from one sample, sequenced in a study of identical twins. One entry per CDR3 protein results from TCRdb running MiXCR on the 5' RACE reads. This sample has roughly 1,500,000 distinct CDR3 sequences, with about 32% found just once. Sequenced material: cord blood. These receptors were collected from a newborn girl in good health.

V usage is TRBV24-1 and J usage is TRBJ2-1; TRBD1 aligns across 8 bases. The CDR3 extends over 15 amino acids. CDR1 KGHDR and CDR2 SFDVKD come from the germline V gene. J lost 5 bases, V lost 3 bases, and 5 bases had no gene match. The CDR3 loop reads CATSDPADRDNEQFF. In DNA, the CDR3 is TGTGCCACCAGTGATCCAGCGGACAGGGACAATGAGCAGTTCTTC.

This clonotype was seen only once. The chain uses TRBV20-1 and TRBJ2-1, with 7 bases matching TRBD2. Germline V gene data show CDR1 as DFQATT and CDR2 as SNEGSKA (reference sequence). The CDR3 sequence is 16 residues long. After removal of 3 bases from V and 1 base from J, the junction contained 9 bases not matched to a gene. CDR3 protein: CSASPMTSRSYNEQFF. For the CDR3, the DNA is TGCAGTGCTAGTCCCATGACTAGCAGATCCTACAATGAGCAGTTCTTC.

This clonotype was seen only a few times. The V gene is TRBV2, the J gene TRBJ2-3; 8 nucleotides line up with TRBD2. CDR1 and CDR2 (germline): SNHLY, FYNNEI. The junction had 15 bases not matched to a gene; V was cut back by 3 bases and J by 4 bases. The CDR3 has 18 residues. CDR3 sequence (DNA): TGTGCCAGCAGTGAGGGGCCGCCGGGACTAGTAGGCCCAGATACGCAGTATTTT. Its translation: CASSEGPPGLVGPDTQYF.

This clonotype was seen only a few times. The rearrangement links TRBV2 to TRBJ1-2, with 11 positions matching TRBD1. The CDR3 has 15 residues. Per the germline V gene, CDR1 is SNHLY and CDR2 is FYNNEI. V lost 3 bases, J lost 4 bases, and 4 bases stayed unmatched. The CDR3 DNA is TGTGCCAGCAGTGATCGGACAGGGGGCAGCTATGGCTACACCTTC. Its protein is CASSDRTGGSYGYTF.

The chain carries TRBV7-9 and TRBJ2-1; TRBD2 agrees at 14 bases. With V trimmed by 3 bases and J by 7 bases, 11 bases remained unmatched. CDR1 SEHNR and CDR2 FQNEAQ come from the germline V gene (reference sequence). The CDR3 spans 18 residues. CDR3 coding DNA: TGTGCCAGCAGCTTGGGACTAGCGGGGGCCGCTCCCACAAATGAGCAGTTCTTC. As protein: CASSLGLAGAAPTNEQFF.

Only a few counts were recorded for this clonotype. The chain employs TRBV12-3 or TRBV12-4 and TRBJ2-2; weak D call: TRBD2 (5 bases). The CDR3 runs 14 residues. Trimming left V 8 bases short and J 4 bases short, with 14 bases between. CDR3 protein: CASVASSFTGELFF. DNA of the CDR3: TGTGCCAGCGTGGCTAGCTCGTTCACCGGGGAGCTGTTTTTT.

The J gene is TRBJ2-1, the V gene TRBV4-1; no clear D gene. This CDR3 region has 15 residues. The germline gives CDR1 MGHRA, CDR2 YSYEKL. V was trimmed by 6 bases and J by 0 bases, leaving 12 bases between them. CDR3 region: CASRVLRSSYNEQFF. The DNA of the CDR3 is TGCGCCAGCAGGGTCCTCCGGAGCTCCTACAATGAGCAGTTCTTC.

The CDR3 sequence: CSARDSGRVAGELFF. The CDR3 region has the DNA TGCAGTGCTAGAGATTCGGGCAGGGTAGCAGGGGAGCTGTTTTTT. The chain is built from TRBV20-1 and TRBJ2-2; D possibly corresponds to TRBD1 (5 bases). The CDR3 spans 15 residues. Germline V lookup: CDR1 DFQATT, CDR2 SNEGSKA (reference sequence). Trimming took 0 bases from V and 8 from J, leaving 16 bases between them.

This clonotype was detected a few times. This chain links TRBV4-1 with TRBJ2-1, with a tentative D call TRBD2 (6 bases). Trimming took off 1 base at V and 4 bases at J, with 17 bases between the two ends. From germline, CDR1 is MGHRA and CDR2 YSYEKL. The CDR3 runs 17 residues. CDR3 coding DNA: TGCGCCAGCAGCCAAGGGATGGCGGGGAGTAAGTACAATGAGCAGTTCTTC. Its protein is CASSQGMAGSKYNEQFF.

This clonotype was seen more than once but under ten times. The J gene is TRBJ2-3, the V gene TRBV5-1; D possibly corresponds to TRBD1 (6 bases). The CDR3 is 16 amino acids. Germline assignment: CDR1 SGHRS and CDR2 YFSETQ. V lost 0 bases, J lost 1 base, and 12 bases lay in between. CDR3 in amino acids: CASSLEGGRGTDTQYF. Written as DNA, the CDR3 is TGCGCCAGCAGCTTGGAAGGGGGACGAGGCACAGATACGCAGTATTTT.

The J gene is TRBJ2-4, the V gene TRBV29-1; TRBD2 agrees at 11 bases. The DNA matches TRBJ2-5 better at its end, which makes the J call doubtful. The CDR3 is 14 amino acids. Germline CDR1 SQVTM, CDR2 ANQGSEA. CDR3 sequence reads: CSVAASGGTETQYF. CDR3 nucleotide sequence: TGCAGCGTAGCAGCTAGCGGGGGGACGGAGACCCAGTACTTC.

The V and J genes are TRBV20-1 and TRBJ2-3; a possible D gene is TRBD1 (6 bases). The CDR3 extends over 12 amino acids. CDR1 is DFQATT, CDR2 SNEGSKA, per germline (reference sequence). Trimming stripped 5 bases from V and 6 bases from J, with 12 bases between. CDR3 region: CSAGARGDTQYF. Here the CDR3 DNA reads TGCAGTGCTGGCGCGAGGGGGGATACGCAGTATTTT.

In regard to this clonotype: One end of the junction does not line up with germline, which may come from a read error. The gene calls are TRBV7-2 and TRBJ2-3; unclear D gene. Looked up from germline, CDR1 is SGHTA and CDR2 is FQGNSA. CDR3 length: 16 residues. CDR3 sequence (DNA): TGTGCCAGCAGCCTCATCTTAGAAGGTGCAGCCGATACGCGGTATTTT. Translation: CASSLILEGAADTRYF.

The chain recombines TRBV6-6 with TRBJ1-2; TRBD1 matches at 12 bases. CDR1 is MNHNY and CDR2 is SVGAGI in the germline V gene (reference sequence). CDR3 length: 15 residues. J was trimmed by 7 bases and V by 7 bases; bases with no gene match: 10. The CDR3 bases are TGTGCCAGCACCCAACCGGGACAGGGGGCCGGTGGCTACACCTTC. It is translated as CASTQPGQGAGGYTF.

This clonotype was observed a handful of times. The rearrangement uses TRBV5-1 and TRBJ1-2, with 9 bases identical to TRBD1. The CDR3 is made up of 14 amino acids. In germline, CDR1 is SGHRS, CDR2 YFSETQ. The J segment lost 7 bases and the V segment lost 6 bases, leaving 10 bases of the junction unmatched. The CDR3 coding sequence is TGCGCCAGCACCGGGACAGGGATGAGGAGTGGCTACACCTTC. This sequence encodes CASTGTGMRSGYTF.

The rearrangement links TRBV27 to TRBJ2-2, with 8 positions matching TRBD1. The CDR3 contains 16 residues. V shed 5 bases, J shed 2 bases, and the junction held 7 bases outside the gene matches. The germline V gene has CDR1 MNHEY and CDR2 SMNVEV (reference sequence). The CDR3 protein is CASSLRTGPNTGELFF. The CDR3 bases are TGTGCCAGCAGTCTCCGGACAGGGCCTAACACCGGGGAGCTGTTTTTT.